This TCR beta chain appears in the sequencing data of a study of T cells in Graves' hyperthyroidism and ophthalmopathy. It was RNA transcripts that yielded the amplified TCR beta CDR3 regions. HTBI primers were used for first-round RT-PCR of the TCR CDR3. A single record per CDR3 protein comes from TCRdb applying MiXCR to the multiplex PCR reads. The sample consists of about 500,000 distinct CDR3 sequences, about 15% of them appearing once. CDR1 SGHTA and CDR2 FQGNSA come from the germline V gene. The V and J ends lost 6 bases and 5 bases respectively, with 13 bases between them. The CDR3 has 13 amino acids. This clonotype appeared many times.

Sequenced material: blood. The chain uses TRBV7-2 and TRBJ2-5; perhaps TRBD1 as D (5 bases). The clonotype was recovered from a woman aged 25 to 39 with Graves' ophthalmopathy. This CDR3 reads CASRPGIGETQYF. CDR3 DNA sequence: TGTGCCAGCAGACCAGGGATTGGGGAGACCCAGTACTTC.